Below are 20 T cell receptor beta chains sequenced from a single sample in a study of cytomegalovirus exposure and HLA in healthy donors. This PCR relied on a set of 60 Vbeta primers and 13 Jbeta primers. Only in-frame clones appear in the TCRdb table, and some are missing; sequencing was by immunoSEQ multiplex PCR. The sample records 150,000 to 200,000 clones, roughly 73% being singletons. What was sequenced was PBMCs. These receptors were taken from a woman between 35 and 50 years old in good health and CMV-seropositive.

This clone was counted only a few times. This chain connects TRBV13 to TRBJ2-3; D ambiguous. The CDR3 is 13 amino acids. V lost 2 bases, J lost 7 bases, and 10 bases lay in between. CDR1 is PRHDT, CDR2 FYEKMQ, per germline (reference sequence). CDR3 sequence reads: CASSLRNLNTQYF. The DNA of the CDR3 is TGTGCCAGCAGCTTACGTAATCTAAATACGCAGTATTTT.

This sequence joins TRBV30 and TRBJ2-1, with 9 bases matching TRBD2. Looked up from germline, CDR1 is GTSNPN and CDR2 is SVGIG (reference sequence). V shed 0 bases, J shed 7 bases, and the junction held 10 bases outside the gene matches. The CDR3 totals 16 residues. The CDR3 bases are TGTGCCTGGAGTGTGGGTGGCGGGAGGGCCAGAAATGAGCAGTTCTTC. Translating it yields CAWSVGGGRARNEQFF. The complete variable domain, with remaining parts taken from reference TRBV30 and TRBJ2-1, reads SQTIHQWPATLVQPVGSPLSLECTVEGTSNPNLYWYRQAAGRGLQLLFYSVGIGQISSEVPQNLSASRPQDRQFILSSKKLLLSDSGFYLCAWSVGGGRARNEQFFGPGTRLTVL.

V and J are TRBV9 and TRBJ2-2, with TRBD1 identical over 8 bases. With 3 bases clipped from V and 1 base from J, the junction kept 8 bases outside the gene matches. Germline CDR1 reads SGDLS; CDR2 reads YYNGEE. The CDR3 runs to 17 residues. CDR3: CASSARTGIMNTGELFF. The DNA of the CDR3 is TGTGCCAGCAGCGCACGGACAGGGATTATGAACACCGGGGAGCTGTTTTTT.

The rearrangement joins TRBV19 to TRBJ2-1; 9 positions match TRBD1. CDR3 length equals 15 residues. In germline, CDR1 is LNHDA, CDR2 SQIVND (reference sequence). V trimming: 6 bases; J trimming: 5 bases; junction bases outside the gene matches: 8. The CDR3 region is CASRDGTGFNNEQFF. CDR3 sequence (DNA): TGTGCCAGTAGGGACGGGACAGGGTTCAACAATGAGCAGTTCTTC. Looking up the rest from reference TRBV19 and TRBJ2-1 gives the full variable domain: DGGITQSPKYLFRKEGQNVTLSCEQNLNHDAMYWYRQDPGQGLRLIYYSQIVNDFQKGDIAEGYSVSREKKESFPLTVTSAQKNPTAFYLCASRDGTGFNNEQFFGPGTRLTVL.

The chain recombines TRBV6-5 with TRBJ2-5; tentative D call: TRBD2 (5 bases). This CDR3 region has 14 residues. The germline CDR1 and CDR2 sequences are MNHEY and SVGAGI. Trimming left V 2 bases short and J 4 bases short, with 11 bases between. The CDR3 DNA follows: TGTGCCAGCAGTTACGAGACGGGGTCAGAGACCCAGTACTTC. Translated, it gives CASSYETGSETQYF.

The V and J genes are TRBV28 and TRBJ1-5; D might be TRBD1 (6 bases). CDR1 is MDHEN and CDR2 is SYDVKM in the germline V gene. The ends were cut back, 6 bases at V and 4 bases at J, with 7 bases in the middle. CDR3 length equals 12 residues. The CDR3 protein is CASRDSNQPQHF. CDR3 bases: TGTGCCAGCAGGGACAGTAATCAGCCCCAGCATTTT.

CDR3 protein: CASSDFRGRNEQFF. CDR3 in DNA: TGCGCCAGCAGTGACTTCAGGGGGCGGAATGAGCAGTTCTTC. The V and J genes are TRBV10-1 and TRBJ2-1; 8 bases are shared with TRBD1. Germline lookup yields CDR1 WNHNN and CDR2 SYGVQD (reference sequence). V trimming: 3 bases; J trimming: 7 bases; junction bases outside the gene matches: 5. The CDR3 runs 14 residues.

V and J are TRBV7-8 and TRBJ2-5; no definite D call. CDR3 length equals 11 residues. The V gene's germline CDR1 is SGHVS and CDR2 FQNEAQ. V shed 5 bases and J shed 3 bases, with 4 bases lying between them. CDR3 nucleotides: TGTGCCAGCAGCATCGAAGAGACCCAGTACTTC. Protein: CASSIEETQYF.

The V call is TRBV28, the J call TRBJ1-5; possibly TRBD1 for D (5 bases). Per germline, CDR1 MDHEN and CDR2 SYDVKM. The ends were cut back, 3 bases at V and 7 bases at J, with 16 bases in the middle. CDR3 size: 15 residues. This chain's CDR3 is CASSFELPGNQPQHF. The CDR3 DNA follows: TGTGCCAGCAGTTTTGAGCTTCCAGGGAACCAGCCCCAGCATTTT.

The chain couples TRBV11-1 to TRBJ2-7; D is perhaps TRBD2 (6 bases). The CDR3 is 15 amino acids. Deletions cut 6 bases from V and 2 bases from J, with 17 bases between. CDR1 and CDR2 (germline): SGHAT, FQDESV (reference sequence). The CDR3 here is CASSSTGVPPYEQYF. The CDR3 coding sequence is TGTGCCAGCAGTTCCACGGGAGTCCCCCCCTACGAGCAGTACTTC.

The V call is TRBV2, the J call TRBJ1-1; D is ambiguous. In germline, CDR1 is SNHLY, CDR2 FYNNEI. This CDR3 comprises 14 residues. The ends were cut back, 9 bases at V and 3 bases at J, with 17 bases in the middle. The CDR3 bases are TGTGCCAGTGGGGTGGAGGGCTTAGACACTGAAGCTTTCTTT. This gives the protein CASGVEGLDTEAFF. The full variable domain, its missing parts supplied by reference TRBV2 and TRBJ1-1, is EPEVTQTPSHQVTQMGQEVILRCVPISNHLYFYWYRQILGQKVEFLVSFYNNEISEKSEIFDDQFSVERPDGSNFTLKIRSTKLEDSAMYFCASGVEGLDTEAFFGQGTRLTVV.

The chain is built from TRBV2 and TRBJ2-4, with 12 bases fitting TRBD2. With V trimmed by 5 bases and J by 0 bases, 8 bases remained unmatched. Per germline, CDR1 SNHLY and CDR2 FYNNEI. The CDR3 length is 18 residues. In DNA, the CDR3 is TGTGCCAGCAGTTCTAGCGGGAGGGCCGGGCCAGCCAAAAACATTCAGTACTTC. Translating gives CASSSSGRAGPAKNIQYF.

The chain recombines TRBV6-1 with TRBJ2-7; D may be TRBD1 (7 bases). Trimming stripped 2 bases from V and 1 base from J, with 18 bases between. Germline V gene sequence: CDR1 MNHNS, CDR2 SASEGT. The CDR3 totals 17 residues. CDR3 nucleotide sequence: TGTGCCAGCAGTGAACGACTAGGGGGACAGAATTCCTACGAGCAGTACTTC. The encoded protein is CASSERLGGQNSYEQYF.

This rearrangement joins TRBV6-5 to TRBJ2-7, with D possibly matching TRBD2 (5 bases). V was shortened by 0 bases and J by 3 bases, with 9 bases between the two germline ends. Per germline, CDR1 MNHEY and CDR2 SVGAGI. The CDR3 consists of 14 residues. The CDR3 protein is CASSYSPGLYEQYF. The CDR3 nucleotides read TGTGCCAGCAGTTACTCTCCAGGACTCTACGAGCAGTACTTC.

This CDR3 reads CASSLGSNRRYSYEQYF. For the CDR3, the DNA is TGCGCCAGCAGCTTGGGATCTAACCGCAGGTACTCCTACGAGCAGTACTTC. This chain connects TRBV5-1 to TRBJ2-7, with D uncertain. V was clipped by 0 bases and J by 0 bases, with 16 bases between them. Germline V gives CDR1 SGHRS, CDR2 YFSETQ. The CDR3 sequence is 17 residues long.

The V and J genes are TRBV25-1 and TRBJ2-5; the D is unclear. Trimming stripped 1 base from V and 5 bases from J, with 8 bases between. Germline CDR1 MGHDK, CDR2 SYGVNS. CDR3 length: 13 residues. The DNA of the CDR3 is TGTGCCAGCAGTGAATTCAGTCTGGAGACCCAGTACTTC. It is translated as CASSEFSLETQYF.

This clone has more than one count but fewer than ten. The V and J genes are TRBV11-2 and TRBJ2-1; D remains unclear. This CDR3 is 14 amino acids long. Trimming removed 1 base at V and 6 bases at J, with 10 bases between. Per the germline V gene, CDR1 is SGHAT and CDR2 is FQNNGV. The DNA of the CDR3 is TGTGCCAGCAGCTTAGGCTTGCCTAGCAATGAGCAGTTCTTC. It specifies CASSLGLPSNEQFF.

The chain recombines TRBV7-2 with TRBJ1-5; 7 positions agree with TRBD1. Germline CDR1 and CDR2: SGHTA and FQGNSA. The V gene end was trimmed by 5 bases and the J gene end by 0 bases; junction bases not matched to a gene: 4. There are 15 residues in the CDR3. CDR3 loop: CASSPQGSSNQPQHF. In DNA form, the CDR3 reads TGTGCCAGCAGCCCACAGGGGAGTAGCAATCAGCCCCAGCATTTT.

The chain combines TRBV7-9 with TRBJ2-5; 14 bases are a match to TRBD2. The closer fit of TRBJ2-7 to the DNA end suggests the J call may be wrong. Germline-derived CDR1 and CDR2 are SEHNR and FQNEAQ (reference sequence). The CDR3 extends over 15 amino acids. The CDR3 DNA is TGTGCCAGCAGACAGGGGACTAGCGGGAGCTACGAGCAGTACTTC. It yields the protein CASRQGTSGSYEQYF.

For the CDR3, the DNA is TGTGCCAGCAGCCCGGGACTAGCGTTCGAGCAGTACTTC. Its translation is CASSPGLAFEQYF. The rearrangement links TRBV9 to TRBJ2-7, with 10 bases aligning to TRBD2. In germline, CDR1 is SGDLS, CDR2 YYNGEE. V shed 4 bases, J shed 6 bases, and the junction held 4 bases outside the gene matches. The CDR3 extends over 13 amino acids.